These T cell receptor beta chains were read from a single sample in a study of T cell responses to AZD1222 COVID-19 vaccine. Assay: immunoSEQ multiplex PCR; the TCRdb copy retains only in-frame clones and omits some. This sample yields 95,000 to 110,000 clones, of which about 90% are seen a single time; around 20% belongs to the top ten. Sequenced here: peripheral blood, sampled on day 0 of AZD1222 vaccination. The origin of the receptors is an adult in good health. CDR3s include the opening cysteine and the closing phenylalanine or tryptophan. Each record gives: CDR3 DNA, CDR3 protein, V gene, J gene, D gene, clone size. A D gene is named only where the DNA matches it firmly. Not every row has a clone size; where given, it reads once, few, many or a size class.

TGTGCCAGCAGTTACGCAGCTTACAATGAGCAGTTCTTC	CASSYAAYNEQFF	TRBV6-2/TRBV6-3	TRBJ2-1	.	.
TGTGCCAGCAGCCCAGGGGCCAGCTCACTTTTTGAAGCTTTCTTT	CASSPGASSLFEAFF	TRBV7-8	TRBJ1-1	.	.
TGTGCCAGCAGCCTGGAGCGGGGGGCCAAAGATACGCAGTATTTT	CASSLERGAKDTQYF	TRBV3-1/TRBV3-2	TRBJ2-3	TRBD2	.
TGTGCCAGCAGTGAAAGGGAAGCCTCGGGTTCACCCCTCCACTTT	CASSEREASGSPLHF	TRBV25-1	TRBJ1-6	.	.
TGTGCCAGCAGCAAAGCGGTTGGCGGGGACAGGGTACCCTACGAGCAGTACTTC	CASSKAVGGDRVPYEQYF	TRBV21-1	TRBJ2-7	.	.
TGTGCCAGCAGCAGCGGTGCAGGCTGGGACCTCTACGAGCAGTACTTC	CASSSGAGWDLYEQYF	TRBV7-8	TRBJ2-7	.	once
TGCGCCAGCAGCCAAGATACCTCGGGTGTCCCTGGCTCCTACGAGCAGTACTTC	CASSQDTSGVPGSYEQYF	TRBV4-3	TRBJ2-7	.	.
TGTGCCAGCAGCTTGGCGCGGGGACTTGCGAACACCGGGGAGCTGTTTTTT	CASSLARGLANTGELFF	TRBV7-2	TRBJ2-2	.	.
TGTGCCAGCTCACCACCGGGACGGGACTGGGAGCAGTACTTC	CASSPPGRDWEQYF	TRBV18	TRBJ2-7	.	.
TGCGCCAGCAGCTTCGCCGGGACAGGGGTCTACGAGCAGTACTTC	CASSFAGTGVYEQYF	TRBV5-1	TRBJ2-7	TRBD1	.
TGTGCCAGTAATCCCCTAGCGGGGGCCTCTTACGGCAATGAGCAGTTCTTC	CASNPLAGASYGNEQFF	TRBV19	TRBJ2-1	TRBD2	.
TGTGCCAGCAGTAAGACAGAAAATCAGCCCCAGCATTTT	CASSKTENQPQHF	TRBV12-3/TRBV12-4	TRBJ1-5	.	once
TGTGCCAGCAGCTTTGGTAAGATGAACACTGAAGCTTTCTTT	CASSFGKMNTEAFF	TRBV5-4	TRBJ1-1	.	.
TGTGCCAGCACCACCAGGCCATCACCCCTCCACTTT	CASTTRPSPLHF	TRBV6-5	TRBJ1-6	.	once
TGCGCCAGCAGTGATGTGGGCGGAGAGAGCTCCTATAATTCACCCCTCCACTTT	CASSDVGGESSYNSPLHF	TRBV10-2	TRBJ1-6	.	.
TGTGCCAGCAGCTTGGTACGGGGGGTATACAATGAGCAGTTCTTC	CASSLVRGVYNEQFF	TRBV5-5	TRBJ2-1	TRBD2	.
TGTGCCAGCAGCCAAGGTGCAGGGGGCTCCTACGAGCAGTACTTC	CASSQGAGGSYEQYF	TRBV3-1/TRBV3-2	TRBJ2-7	TRBD1	.
TGTGCCACCAGCAGAGGTGACAGCTCTGGAAACACCATATATTTT	CATSRGDSSGNTIYF	TRBV15	TRBJ1-3	.	.
TGTGCCAGCAGCGTAGCGGGGGCCGCCACAGATACGCAGTATTTT	CASSVAGAATDTQYF	TRBV6-5	TRBJ2-3	TRBD2	once
TGTGCCAGCAGCTTATATTTCTCCTACAATGAGCAGTTCTTC	CASSLYFSYNEQFF	TRBV7-2	TRBJ2-1	.	.
TGCGCCAGCAGCTCACGACAGGGGGCGAACACCGGGGAGCTGTTTTTT	CASSSRQGANTGELFF	TRBV5-1	TRBJ2-2	TRBD1	.
TGTGCCATCAGGGAAGACAGGACCCCTCAGTATTTT	CAIREDRTPQYF	TRBV10-3	TRBJ2-3	.	.
TGTGCCAGCAGCTTAATTAGCGGGGGGCCTCAAGAGACCCAGTACTTC	CASSLISGGPQETQYF	TRBV7-2	TRBJ2-5	TRBD2	.
TGTGCCAACGGTCTGGACGGCGGATCACCCCTCCACTTT	CANGLDGGSPLHF	TRBV10-3	TRBJ1-6	.	.
TGCGCCAGCAGCCAAGATATGAGGGCCCCCCGGGGTGAAGCTTTCTTT	CASSQDMRAPRGEAFF	TRBV4-3	TRBJ1-1	.	.
TGTGCCAGCGTCCGGGACGCAGATGAAAAACTGTTTTTT	CASVRDADEKLFF	TRBV19	TRBJ1-4	.	.
TGCGCCAGCAGCCAAGGACAGGGTAGGGGGAACACCATATATTTT	CASSQGQGRGNTIYF	TRBV4-1	TRBJ1-3	TRBD1	.
TGTGCCAGTATGGGGACAGGGTCGTTCCCTAACACCGGGGAGCTGTTTTTT	CASMGTGSFPNTGELFF	TRBV19	TRBJ2-2	TRBD1	.
TGTGCCAGCAGCTTTTCGACAGGGAATAGCAATCAGCCCCAGCATTTT	CASSFSTGNSNQPQHF	TRBV7-9	TRBJ1-5	TRBD1	.
TGTGCCAGCAGTTACCAAGAGACCCAGTACTTC	CASSYQETQYF	TRBV6-2/TRBV6-3	TRBJ2-5	.	.
TGCGCCAGCAGTCAATCGACCCAAGGGTTTAGCCCCTACGAGCAGTACTTC	CASSQSTQGFSPYEQYF	TRBV23-1	TRBJ2-7	.	.
TGTGCCAGCAGCTTAGAAGCTTGGGGTAACTCTGGAAACACCATATATTTT	CASSLEAWGNSGNTIYF	TRBV13	TRBJ1-3	.	few
TGTGCCAGCAGCTCCGGGATAGCGGGGGGGACCGGGGAGCTGTTTTTT	CASSSGIAGGTGELFF	TRBV7-6	TRBJ2-2	TRBD2	.
TGTGCCAGCAGCCCTTACGACGCAAAGAACACTGAAGCTTTCTTT	CASSPYDAKNTEAFF	TRBV9	TRBJ1-1	.	.
TGTGCCAGCAGCGGTCCCATAACAGGGGAGAAGTTCTACGAGCAGTACTTC	CASSGPITGEKFYEQYF	TRBV2	TRBJ2-7	TRBD1	.
TGTGCCAGCAGCTTTCCCAAGGGCCCGGGGAGCAATGAGCAGTTCTTC	CASSFPKGPGSNEQFF	TRBV7-8	TRBJ2-1	.	.
TGTGCCAGCAGTCATTCTAGCGGGGGCTCCTACGAGCAGTACTTC	CASSHSSGGSYEQYF	TRBV6-5	TRBJ2-7	TRBD2	few
TGTGCCAGCGGAGGACCGTATAATTCACCCCTCCACTTT	CASGGPYNSPLHF	TRBV6-6	TRBJ1-6	.	.
TGCGCCAGCAGCTTGAAGTACGACGGTGAGCAGTTCTTC	CASSLKYDGEQFF	TRBV4-3	TRBJ2-1	.	.
TGTGCCAGCAGCCCCGACCCGTTGCGTGAAGCTTTCTTT	CASSPDPLREAFF	TRBV7-2	TRBJ1-1	.	.
TGTGCCAGCAGCTCCGGACAGAATTATGCAACTAATGAAAAACTGTTTTTT	CASSSGQNYATNEKLFF	TRBV7-3	TRBJ1-4	.	once
TGTGCCAGCAAACAACCAGGGGGACAAGAGACCCAGTACTTC	CASKQPGGQETQYF	TRBV6-5	TRBJ2-5	TRBD1	.
TGTGCCATCAGTGAGGCGAGCGGGGCGAACTACGAGCAGTACTTC	CAISEASGANYEQYF	TRBV10-3	TRBJ2-7	TRBD2	.